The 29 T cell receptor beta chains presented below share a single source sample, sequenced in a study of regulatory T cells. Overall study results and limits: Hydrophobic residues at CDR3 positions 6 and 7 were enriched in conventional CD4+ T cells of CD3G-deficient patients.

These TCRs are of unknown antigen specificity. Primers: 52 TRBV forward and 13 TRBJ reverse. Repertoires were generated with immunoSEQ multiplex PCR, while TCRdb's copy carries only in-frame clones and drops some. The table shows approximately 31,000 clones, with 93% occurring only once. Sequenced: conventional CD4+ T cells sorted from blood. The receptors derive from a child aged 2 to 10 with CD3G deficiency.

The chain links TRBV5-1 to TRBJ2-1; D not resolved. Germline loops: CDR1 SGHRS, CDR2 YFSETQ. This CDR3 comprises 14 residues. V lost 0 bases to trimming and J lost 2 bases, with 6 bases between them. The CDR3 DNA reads TGCGCCAGCAGCTTGGATGGCACCTACAATGAGCAGTTCTTC. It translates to CASSLDGTYNEQFF.

As DNA, the CDR3 is TGTGCCAGCAGCCCCCACGTGTGGGGCAGTGAGCAGTTCTTC. Encoded protein: CASSPHVWGSEQFF. This sequence joins TRBV7-8 and TRBJ2-1; tentatively, D is TRBD1 (5 bases). Germline assignment: CDR1 SGHVS and CDR2 FQNEAQ. CDR3 length: 14 residues. Trimming cost V 5 bases and J 9 bases, with 17 bases left between them.

DNA of the CDR3: TGTGCCAGCAGCGAAATCATGAACACTGAAGCTTTCTTT. Translated: CASSEIMNTEAFF. V and J are TRBV9 and TRBJ1-1, with D unclear. This CDR3 contains 13 residues. Germline CDR1 reads SGDLS; CDR2 reads YYNGEE. The V and J ends lost 3 bases and 0 bases respectively, with 6 bases between them.

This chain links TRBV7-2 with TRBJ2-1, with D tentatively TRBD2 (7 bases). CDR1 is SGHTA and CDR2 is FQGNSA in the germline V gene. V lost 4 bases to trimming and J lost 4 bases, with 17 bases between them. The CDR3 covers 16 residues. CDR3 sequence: CASSSEGGTKYNEQFF. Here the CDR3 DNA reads TGTGCCAGCAGCTCCGAGGGGGGGACTAAGTACAATGAGCAGTTCTTC. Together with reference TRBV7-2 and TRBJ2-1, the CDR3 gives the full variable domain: GAGVSQSPSNKVTEKGKDVELRCDPISGHTALYWYRQSLGQGLEFLIYFQGNSAPDKSGLPSDRFSAERTGGSVSTLTIQRTQQEDSAVYLCASSSEGGTKYNEQFFGPGTRLTVL.

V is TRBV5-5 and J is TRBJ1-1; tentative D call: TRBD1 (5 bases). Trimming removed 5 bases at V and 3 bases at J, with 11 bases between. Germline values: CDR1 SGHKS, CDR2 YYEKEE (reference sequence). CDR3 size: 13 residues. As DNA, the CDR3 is TGTGCCAGCAGGTGGATCAGGGACACTGAAGCTTTCTTT. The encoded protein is CASRWIRDTEAFF.

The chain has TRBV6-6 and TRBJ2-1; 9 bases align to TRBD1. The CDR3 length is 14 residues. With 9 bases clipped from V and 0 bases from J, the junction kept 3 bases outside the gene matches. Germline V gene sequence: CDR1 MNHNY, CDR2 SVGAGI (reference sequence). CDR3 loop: CASRGQGSYNEQFF. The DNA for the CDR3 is TGTGCCAGTAGGGGACAGGGCTCCTACAATGAGCAGTTCTTC.

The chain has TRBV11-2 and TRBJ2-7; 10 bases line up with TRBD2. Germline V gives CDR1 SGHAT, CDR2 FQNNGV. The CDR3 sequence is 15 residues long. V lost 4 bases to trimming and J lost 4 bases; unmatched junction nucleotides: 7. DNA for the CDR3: TGTGCCAGCAGCTCTTCTAGCGGGAGCGGGTACGAGCAGTACTTC. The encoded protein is CASSSSSGSGYEQYF.

CDR3 nucleotide sequence: TGTGCCAGCAGTTCCCACGGGTCGAACATTCAGTACTTC. It yields the protein CASSSHGSNIQYF. The V gene is TRBV28, the J gene TRBJ2-4; no clear D. The V gene's germline CDR1 is MDHEN and CDR2 SYDVKM. The CDR3 totals 13 residues. The V end lost 4 bases, the J end lost 7 bases, and 11 bases lay between the germline ends.

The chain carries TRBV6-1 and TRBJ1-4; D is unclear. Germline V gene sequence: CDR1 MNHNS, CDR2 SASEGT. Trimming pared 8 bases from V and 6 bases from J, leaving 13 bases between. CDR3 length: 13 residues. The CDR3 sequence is CASGPGMDEKLFF. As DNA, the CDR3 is TGTGCCAGCGGCCCCGGGATGGATGAAAAACTGTTTTTT.

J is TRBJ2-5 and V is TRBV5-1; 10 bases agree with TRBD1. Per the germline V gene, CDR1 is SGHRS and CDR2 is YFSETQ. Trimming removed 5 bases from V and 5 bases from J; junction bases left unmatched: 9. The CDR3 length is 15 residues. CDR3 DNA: TGCGCCAGCAGAACCGGGACAGGGGATGGGGAGACCCAGTACTTC. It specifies CASRTGTGDGETQYF.

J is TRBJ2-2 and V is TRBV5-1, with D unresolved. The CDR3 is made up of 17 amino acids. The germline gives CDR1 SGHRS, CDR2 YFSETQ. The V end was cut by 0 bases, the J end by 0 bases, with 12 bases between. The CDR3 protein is CASSLVKGPANTGELFF. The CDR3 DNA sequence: TGCGCCAGCAGCTTGGTCAAGGGCCCAGCGAACACCGGGGAGCTGTTTTTT.

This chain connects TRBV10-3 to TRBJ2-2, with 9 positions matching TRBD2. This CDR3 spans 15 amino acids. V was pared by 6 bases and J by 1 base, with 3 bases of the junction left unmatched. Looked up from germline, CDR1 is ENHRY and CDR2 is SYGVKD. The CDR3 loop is CAIREAGGNTGELFF. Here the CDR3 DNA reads TGTGCCATCAGGGAAGCGGGAGGGAACACCGGGGAGCTGTTTTTT.

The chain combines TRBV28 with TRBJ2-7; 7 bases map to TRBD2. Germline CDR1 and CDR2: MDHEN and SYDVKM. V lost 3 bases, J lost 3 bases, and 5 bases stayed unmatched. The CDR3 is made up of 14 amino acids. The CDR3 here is CASSFASGGYEQYF. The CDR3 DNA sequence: TGTGCCAGCAGTTTCGCTAGCGGAGGCTACGAGCAGTACTTC. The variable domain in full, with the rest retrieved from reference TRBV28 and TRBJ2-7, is DVKVTQSSRYLVKRTGEKVFLECVQDMDHENMFWYRQDPGLGLRLIYFSYDVKMKEKGDIPEGYSVSREKKERFSLILESASTNQTSMYLCASSFASGGYEQYFGPGTRLTVT.

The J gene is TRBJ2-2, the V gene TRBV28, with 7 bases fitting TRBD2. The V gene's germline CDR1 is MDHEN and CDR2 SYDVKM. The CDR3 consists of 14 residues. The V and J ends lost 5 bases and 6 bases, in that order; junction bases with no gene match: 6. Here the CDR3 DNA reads TGTGCCAGCAGTAGCGGGGTTAGAGCCGGGGAGCTGTTTTTT. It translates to CASSSGVRAGELFF.

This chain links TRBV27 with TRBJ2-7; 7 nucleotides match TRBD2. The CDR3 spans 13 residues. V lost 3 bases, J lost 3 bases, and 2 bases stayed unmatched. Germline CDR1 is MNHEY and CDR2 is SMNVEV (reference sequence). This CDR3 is CASSFGGGYEQYF. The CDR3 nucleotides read TGTGCCAGCAGTTTTGGGGGGGGCTACGAGCAGTACTTC.

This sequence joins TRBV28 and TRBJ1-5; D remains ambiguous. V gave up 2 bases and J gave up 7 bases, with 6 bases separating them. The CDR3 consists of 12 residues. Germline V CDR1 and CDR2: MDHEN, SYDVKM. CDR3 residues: CASSLPGQPQHF. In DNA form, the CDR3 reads TGTGCCAGCAGTTTACCGGGACAGCCCCAGCATTTT.

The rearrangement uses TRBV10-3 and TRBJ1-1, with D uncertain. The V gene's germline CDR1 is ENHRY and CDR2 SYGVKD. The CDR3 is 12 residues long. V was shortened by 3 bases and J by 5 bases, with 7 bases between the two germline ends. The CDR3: CAISDIGTEAFF. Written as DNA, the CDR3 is TGTGCCATCAGTGATATAGGTACTGAAGCTTTCTTT.

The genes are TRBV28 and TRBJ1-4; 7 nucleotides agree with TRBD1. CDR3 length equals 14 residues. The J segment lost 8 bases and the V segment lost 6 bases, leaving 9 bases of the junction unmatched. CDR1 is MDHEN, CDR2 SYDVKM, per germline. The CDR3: CASRPQGRKEKLFF. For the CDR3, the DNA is TGTGCCAGCAGACCACAGGGGCGCAAAGAAAAACTGTTTTTT.

CDR3 sequence reads: CASSPSGGGDTQYF. CDR3 DNA: TGTGCCAGCAGCCCCTCTGGGGGAGGGGATACGCAGTATTTT. The chain links TRBV9 to TRBJ2-3, with 7 nucleotides matching TRBD2. The V gene end was trimmed by 4 bases and the J gene end by 6 bases; junction bases not matched to a gene: 8. The CDR3 loop spans 14 amino acids. Germline lookup yields CDR1 SGDLS and CDR2 YYNGEE. Complete variable domain (other parts from reference TRBV9 and TRBJ2-3): DSGVTQTPKHLITATGQRVTLRCSPRSGDLSVYWYQQSLDQGLQFLIQYYNGEERAKGNILERFSAQQFPDLHSELNLSSLELGDSALYFCASSPSGGGDTQYFGPGTRLTVL.

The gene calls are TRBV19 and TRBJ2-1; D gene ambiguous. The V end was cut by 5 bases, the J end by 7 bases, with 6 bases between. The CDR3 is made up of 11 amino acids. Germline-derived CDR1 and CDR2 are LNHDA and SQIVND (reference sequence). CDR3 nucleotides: TGTGCCAGTAGTGCTCGTAATGAGCAGTTCTTC. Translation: CASSARNEQFF.

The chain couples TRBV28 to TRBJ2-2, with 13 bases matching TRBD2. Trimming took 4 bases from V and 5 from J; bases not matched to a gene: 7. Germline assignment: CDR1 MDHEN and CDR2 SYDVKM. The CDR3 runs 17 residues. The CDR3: CASSSSGLAGITGELFF. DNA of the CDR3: TGTGCCAGCAGTTCCTCGGGACTAGCGGGAATAACCGGGGAGCTGTTTTTT.

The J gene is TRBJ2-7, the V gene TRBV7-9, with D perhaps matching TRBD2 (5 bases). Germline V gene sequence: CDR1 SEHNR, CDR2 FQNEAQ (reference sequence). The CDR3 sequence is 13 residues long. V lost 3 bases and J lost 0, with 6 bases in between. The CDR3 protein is CASSLAGSYEQYF. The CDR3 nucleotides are TGTGCCAGCAGCTTGGCGGGCTCCTACGAGCAGTACTTC.

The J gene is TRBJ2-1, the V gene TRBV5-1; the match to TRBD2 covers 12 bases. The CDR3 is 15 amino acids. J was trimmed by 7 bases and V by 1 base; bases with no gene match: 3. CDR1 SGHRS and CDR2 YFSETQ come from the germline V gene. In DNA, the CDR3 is TGCGCCAGCAGCTTGATGACTAGCGGGAGTAATGAGCAGTTCTTC. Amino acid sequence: CASSLMTSGSNEQFF.

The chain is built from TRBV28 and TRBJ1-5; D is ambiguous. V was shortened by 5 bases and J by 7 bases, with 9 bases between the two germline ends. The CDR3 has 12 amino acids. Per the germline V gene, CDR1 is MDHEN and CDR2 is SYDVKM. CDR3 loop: CASSPITQPQHF. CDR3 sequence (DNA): TGTGCCAGCAGTCCGATAACCCAGCCCCAGCATTTT.

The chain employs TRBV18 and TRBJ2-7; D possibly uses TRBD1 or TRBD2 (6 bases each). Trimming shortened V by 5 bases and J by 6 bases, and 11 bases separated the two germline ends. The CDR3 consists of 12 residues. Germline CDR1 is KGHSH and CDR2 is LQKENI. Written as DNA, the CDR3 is TGTGCCAGCTCATGGGGGGCAGGCGAGCAGTACTTC. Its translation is CASSWGAGEQYF.

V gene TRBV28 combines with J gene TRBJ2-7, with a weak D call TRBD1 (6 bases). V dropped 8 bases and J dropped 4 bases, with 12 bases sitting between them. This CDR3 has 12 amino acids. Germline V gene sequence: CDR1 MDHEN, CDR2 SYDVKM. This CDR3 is CASARGVYEQYF. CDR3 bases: TGTGCCAGCGCCAGGGGAGTTTACGAGCAGTACTTC.

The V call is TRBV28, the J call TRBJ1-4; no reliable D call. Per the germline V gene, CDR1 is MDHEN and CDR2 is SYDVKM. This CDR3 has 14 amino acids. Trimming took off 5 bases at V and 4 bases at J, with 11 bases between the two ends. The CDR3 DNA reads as TGTGCCAGCAGTGGGAGGCAGCTTAATGAAAAACTGTTTTTT. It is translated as CASSGRQLNEKLFF.

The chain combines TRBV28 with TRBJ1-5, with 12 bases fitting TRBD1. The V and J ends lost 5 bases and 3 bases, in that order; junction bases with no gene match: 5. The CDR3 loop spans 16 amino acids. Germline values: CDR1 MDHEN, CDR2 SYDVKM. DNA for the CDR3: TGTGCCAGCAGTCCCGGGACAGGGGGCATCAATCAGCCCCAGCATTTT. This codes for CASSPGTGGINQPQHF. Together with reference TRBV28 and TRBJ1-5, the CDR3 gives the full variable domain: DVKVTQSSRYLVKRTGEKVFLECVQDMDHENMFWYRQDPGLGLRLIYFSYDVKMKEKGDIPEGYSVSREKKERFSLILESASTNQTSMYLCASSPGTGGINQPQHFGDGTRLSIL.

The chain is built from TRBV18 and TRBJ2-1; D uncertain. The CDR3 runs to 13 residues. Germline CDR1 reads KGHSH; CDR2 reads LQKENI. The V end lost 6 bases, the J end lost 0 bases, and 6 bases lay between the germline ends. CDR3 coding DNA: TGTGCCAGCTCGTTCAGCTCCTACAATGAGCAGTTCTTC. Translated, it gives CASSFSSYNEQFF.